This TCR beta chain was sequenced for a study of T cell changes during pregnancy in multiple sclerosis. The CDR3 sequence is 15 residues long. V was pared by 5 bases and J by 5 bases, with 18 bases between. Germline CDR1 and CDR2: LNHDA and SQIVND (reference sequence). Data came from immunoSEQ multiplex PCR; TCRdb stores just in-frame clones and leaves some out. The sample has around 56,000 clones; 70% to 90% are singletons. The chain joins TRBV19 to TRBJ1-1, with D unresolved. The receptor was isolated from a female donor with multiple sclerosis, enrolled in a pregnancy study. Sequencing used CD4+ T cells from peripheral blood mononuclear cells, obtained in the third trimester of pregnancy. This CDR3 reads CASSALAGMGTEAFF. CDR3 coding DNA: TGTGCCAGTAGTGCCCTAGCGGGGATGGGGACTGAAGCTTTCTTT.